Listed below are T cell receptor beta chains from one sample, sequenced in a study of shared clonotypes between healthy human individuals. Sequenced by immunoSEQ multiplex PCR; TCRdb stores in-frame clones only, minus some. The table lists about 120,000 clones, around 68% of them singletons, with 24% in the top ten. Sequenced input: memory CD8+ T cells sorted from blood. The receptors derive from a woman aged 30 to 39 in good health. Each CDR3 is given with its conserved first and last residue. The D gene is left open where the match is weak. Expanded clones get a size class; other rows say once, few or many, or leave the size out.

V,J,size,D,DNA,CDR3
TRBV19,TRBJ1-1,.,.,TGTGCCAGTAGTATAGGGACAGTTGAAGCTTTCTTT,CASSIGTVEAFF
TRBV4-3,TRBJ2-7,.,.,TGCGCCAGCAGCCAAGAGGACGGAGCCTACGAGCAGTACTTC,CASSQEDGAYEQYF
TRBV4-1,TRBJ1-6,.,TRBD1,TGCGCCAGCAGCCAGGGGACAGGATTTTTTTATAATTCACCCCTCCACTTT,CASSQGTGFFYNSPLHF
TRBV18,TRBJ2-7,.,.,TGTGCCAGCTCTACTTACAGGGCTTTACCATACGAGCAGTACTTC,CASSTYRALPYEQYF
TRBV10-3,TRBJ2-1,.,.,TGTGCCATCAGTGAGGGACGGGATCACAATGAGCAGTTCTTC,CAISEGRDHNEQFF
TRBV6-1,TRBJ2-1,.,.,TGTGCCAGCAGTGCCCATCAGGAGGGGTGGGATGAGCAGTTCTTC,CASSAHQEGWDEQFF
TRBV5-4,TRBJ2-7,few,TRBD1,TGTGCCAGCAGCCCACGAGGACAGGCTTTCTACGAGCAGTACTTC,CASSPRGQAFYEQYF
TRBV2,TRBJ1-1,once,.,TGTGCCAGCAGTGAAGTAACAGGGAGGCCCACTGAAGCTTTCTTT,CASSEVTGRPTEAFF
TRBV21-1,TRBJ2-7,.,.,TGTGCCAGCAGCAAAGGACTAGAAGAGATAATATACGAGCAGTACTTC,CASSKGLEEIIYEQYF
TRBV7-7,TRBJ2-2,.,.,TGTGCCAGCAGCTTCTCCGCTAACACCGGGGAGCTGTTTTTT,CASSFSANTGELFF
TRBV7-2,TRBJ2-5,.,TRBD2,TGTGCCAGCAGCTTTTTCGGACTAGCTGAAGAGACCCAGTACTTC,CASSFFGLAEETQYF
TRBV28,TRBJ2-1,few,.,TGTGCCAGCAGTCCACCGGCCATTCATGAGCAGTTCTTC,CASSPPAIHEQFF